This TCR beta chain was documented in a study of cytomegalovirus exposure and HLA in healthy donors. CDR3 length equals 14 residues. Germline V gives CDR1 SGHTA, CDR2 FQGNSA. Trimming stripped 3 bases from V and 3 bases from J, with 12 bases between. Assay: immunoSEQ multiplex PCR; the TCRdb copy retains only in-frame clones and omits some. The table records some 350,000 clones, about nine tenths of them present only once. This chain joins TRBV7-2 and TRBJ2-7, with D perhaps TRBD1 (6 bases). Sequencing was done on a sample of PBMCs. The clonotype was recovered from a woman under 40 in good health and CMV-seropositive. DNA for the CDR3: TGTGCCAGCAGCTTGTTGGACAGCTTCTACGAGCAGTACTTC. This translates into CASSLLDSFYEQYF.